This entry features one T cell receptor beta chain sequence. Assay: immunoSEQ multiplex PCR; the TCRdb copy retains only in-frame clones and omits some. Counted here are 300,000 to 450,000 clones, 80% to 90% occurring once; the ten biggest clones make up 1%. This sample is drawn from a study of blood T cell repertoires in COVID-19. Recovered participants had two consecutive negative NP/OP PCR tests, healthcare professional clearance, or symptom resolution. Germline V gene lookup returns CDR1 SQVTM and CDR2 ANQGSEA. Trimming took off 0 bases at V and 1 base at J, with 9 bases between the two ends. The CDR3 sequence is 14 residues long.

The chain couples TRBV29-1 to TRBJ1-1; D ambiguous. The TCR sequence derives from a man between 18 and 35 years old who had recovered from COVID-19. The sequenced sample was PBMCs or T cells enriched from blood (not recorded which). The DNA for the CDR3 is TGCAGCGTTGAAGAAGATGGAGGGAACACTGAAGCTTTCTTT. It specifies CSVEEDGGNTEAFF.